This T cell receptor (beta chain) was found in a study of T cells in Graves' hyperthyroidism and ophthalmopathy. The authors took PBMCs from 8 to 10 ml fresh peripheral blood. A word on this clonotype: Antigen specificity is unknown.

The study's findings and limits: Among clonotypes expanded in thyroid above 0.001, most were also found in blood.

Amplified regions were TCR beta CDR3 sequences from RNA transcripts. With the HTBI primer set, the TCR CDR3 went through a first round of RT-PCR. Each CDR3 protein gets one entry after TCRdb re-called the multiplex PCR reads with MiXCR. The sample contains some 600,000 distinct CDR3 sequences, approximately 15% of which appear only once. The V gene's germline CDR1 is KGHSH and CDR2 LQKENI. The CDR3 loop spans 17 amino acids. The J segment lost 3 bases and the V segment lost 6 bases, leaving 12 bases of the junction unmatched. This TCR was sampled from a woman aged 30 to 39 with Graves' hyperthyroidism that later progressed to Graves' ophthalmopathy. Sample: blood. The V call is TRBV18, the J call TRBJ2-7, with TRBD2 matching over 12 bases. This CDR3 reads CASSQLAGGPLSYEQYF. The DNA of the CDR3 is TGTGCCAGCTCTCAACTAGCGGGAGGCCCTTTGAGCTACGAGCAGTACTTC.